This entry features one T cell receptor beta chain sequence. Its antigen target is currently unknown. Base quality data are lacking; no much larger clone is found one base away. This sample's time point label indicates: baseline, week 1 (first vaccination visit). In the paper's terms, the treatment or condition label means: pre-vaccination baseline after standard-of-care therapy. Donors had newly diagnosed WHO grade 3 or 4 IDH1-mutant astrocytomas with loss of nuclear ATRX. The samples were drawn from NOA16, a multicentre, single-arm, open-label phase I trial in Germany that tested a mutant IDH1 peptide vaccine in humans for the first time. Visit V03 blood draws served as the baseline sample for immunogenicity testing. Genomic DNA for TCRB sequencing was extracted from EDTA blood using the DNeasy Blood and Tissue Kit. The sample belongs to a study of a mutant IDH1 vaccine in newly diagnosed glioma (dated by TCRdb to the early 2020s). A note on the overall study: The roughly 33 treated patients were approximately 62% male and around 40% female, with a mean age of roughly 42 years. For exploratory analyses, 25 to 30 treated patients had longitudinal TCRB deep sequencing done wherever samples were available. Before enrollment, patients had received standard therapy of radiotherapy alone, temozolomide alone, or radiochemotherapy with temozolomide; most received the combination. Peripheral blood was drawn at six visits: V03 (baseline), V05, V07, V10, V12 and V13.

What the work shows at the level of the full study, not this receptor alone: According to the authors, sample limitations meant that analyses of patient blood samples could not be reproduced. Immune responses induced by the vaccine were seen in approximately 92% of patients across multiple MHC alleles. Pseudoprogression seemed to be unrelated to changes in the top peripheral T cell clonotypes found by TCRB sequencing. Availability determined which PBMC samples were chosen for TCRB deep sequencing.

The CDR3 runs 14 residues from the cysteine to the phenylalanine. The entry retains the CDR3 DNA only, 42 bases that are in frame from base 1. V is cut by 5 bases and J by 6 bases, and the space between the germline ends is 15 bases. CDR1 is given as SGHRS and CDR2 as YFSETQ, both from the germline V gene. Library preparation employed the immunoSEQ multiplex PCR assay. The hsTCRB Kit was used according to the manufacturer's protocol to amplify rearranged TCR beta chain sequences. An Illumina MiSeq was used to sequence the TCRB libraries. From the authors' description of their analysis: The proprietary platform of the kit vendor was used for demultiplexing, trimming and gene mapping. Sourced from immuneACCESS, this table was stored by TCRdb with only in-frame sequences that have V and J called. A share of the clones is absent; for the studies checked, an unresolved V gene accounts for under half, and the remainder has no known explanation. For V, J and clone size, that table is used; D and trimming come from the DNA. Counted in this sample were approximately 92,000 clones; about 82% of them appeared once. Of the sample, 7% to 9% falls within the top ten clones.

This TCR derives from a middle-aged man with glioma. In this chain, TRBV5-1 is recombined with TRBJ2-4; TRBD2 is a possible D gene, resting on 6 matching bases. Here the sequenced sample was PBMCs, taken from a glioma patient treated with radiotherapy, temozolomide or both. The CDR3: CASREGPRGNIQYF. The sequence in DNA is TGCGCCAGCAGGGAGGGACCCCGAGGAAACATTCAGTACTTC.